The present T cell receptor beta chain was sequenced within a study of OX40 agonist ivuxolimab in advanced cancers. Libraries were prepared by immunoSEQ multiplex PCR; TCRdb keeps only in-frame clonotypes and omits some of them. Here the sample spans some 64,000 clones, approximately 89% being singletons. Germline CDR1 is MNHNS and CDR2 is SASEGT. The CDR3 length is 14 residues. V was clipped by 1 base and J by 9 bases; unmatched bases: 7. Collection of blood occurred at baseline, at cycle 4 day 1, and at cycle 7 day 1. The sequencing here drew on CD4+ or CD8+ T cells sorted from blood, taken in a trial of the OX40 agonist ivuxolimab. This TCR derives from an adult with an advanced solid tumor such as melanoma, head and neck, liver or kidney cancer. The chain combines TRBV6-1 with TRBJ1-2, with 8 nucleotides matching TRBD1. The CDR3 region is CASSEGGGTGSYTF. The CDR3 DNA follows: TGTGCCAGCAGTGAAGGTGGCGGGACAGGAAGCTACACCTTC.